These T cell receptor beta chains were read from a single sample in a study of T cell responses to AZD1222 COVID-19 vaccine. Sequencing used immunoSEQ multiplex PCR; TCRdb keeps in-frame clones, though not all of them. In the table there are 120,000 to 150,000 clones, 89% of which are singletons. This sample comprised peripheral blood, obtained on day 0 of AZD1222 vaccination. The source is an adult in good health. CDR3s include the opening cysteine and the closing phenylalanine or tryptophan. D genes are given only for firm matches. Size values are once, few and many counts, or a class for expanded clones, and some rows have none.

V gene	D gene	J gene	clone size	CDR3 DNA	CDR3 protein
TRBV11-2	TRBD2	TRBJ2-7	NA	TGTGCCAGCAGCCCCCGTTACGCGGGGGGCTACGAGCAGTACTTC	CASSPRYAGGYEQYF
TRBV6-2/TRBV6-3	NA	TRBJ2-6	NA	TGTGCCAGCAGTTATTCCAGCTCTGGGGCCAACGTCCTGACTTTC	CASSYSSSGANVLTF
TRBV7-3	NA	TRBJ1-6	NA	TGTGCCAGCAGCTTAACCGGGGCGGGAGGCTCACCCCTCCACTTT	CASSLTGAGGSPLHF
TRBV7-7	NA	TRBJ1-3	NA	TGTGCTAGCAGCTTAGGGCAGCAGGGTGGAAACACCATATATTTT	CASSLGQQGGNTIYF
TRBV18	NA	TRBJ1-5	NA	TGTGCCAGCTCACCATCGTTGAACCAGCCCCAGCATTTT	CASSPSLNQPQHF
TRBV7-2	NA	TRBJ2-5	NA	TGTGCCAGCAGCTGGGGGACTCAAGAGACCCAGTACTTC	CASSWGTQETQYF
TRBV5-1	TRBD1	TRBJ2-3	NA	TGCGCCAGCAGCTTGGCCCTCCGGACAGGGTACTCCTCAGGTGGAGATACGCAGTATTTT	CASSLALRTGYSSGGDTQYF
TRBV5-1	NA	TRBJ2-1	once	TGCGCCAGCAGCCCTGGGGCGAATCCTGGGTTCTTC	CASSPGANPGFF
TRBV27	TRBD2	TRBJ2-3	NA	TGTGCCAGCAGTCCCCGGGGACTAGCGACAGATACGCAGTATTTT	CASSPRGLATDTQYF
TRBV4-1	NA	TRBJ1-5	NA	TGCGCCAGCAGCCAGTCATACAGGGTCGGTAATCAGCCCCAGCATTTT	CASSQSYRVGNQPQHF
TRBV28	TRBD1	TRBJ1-5	NA	TGTGCCAGCAGAGATAGGACAGGGGTTGGTCAGCCCCAGCATTTT	CASRDRTGVGQPQHF
TRBV7-8	NA	TRBJ2-2	NA	TGTGCCAGCAGCTTAAAGAACACCGGGGAGCTGTTTTTT	CASSLKNTGELFF
TRBV28	NA	TRBJ1-1	NA	TGTGCCAGCAGTGCACAGTGGGCAGGAACTGAAGCTTTCTTT	CASSAQWAGTEAFF
TRBV15	NA	TRBJ2-5	once	TGTGCCACCAGCAGAGGTCAACCCAGGGAGACCCAGTACTTC	CATSRGQPRETQYF
TRBV29-1	NA	TRBJ1-1	NA	TGCAGCGCTACGAGAAACATGAACACTGAAGCTTTCTTT	CSATRNMNTEAFF
TRBV2	NA	TRBJ1-4	NA	TGTGCCAGCAGTCTCGACAGTGCAACTAATGAAAAACTGTTTTTT	CASSLDSATNEKLFF
TRBV3-1/TRBV3-2	TRBD2	TRBJ2-7	NA	TGTGCCAGCAGCCAAGTTGGGACTACAAGGCACGAGCAGTACTTC	CASSQVGTTRHEQYF
TRBV5-1	NA	TRBJ1-3	NA	TGCGCCAGCATAGCCCCTCGACAGGAGAGAAGCACCATATATTTT	CASIAPRQERSTIYF
TRBV5-1	TRBD1	TRBJ2-7	NA	TGCGCCAGCAGCTTGGGGCACCGGGACAGTACCTACGAGCAGTACTTC	CASSLGHRDSTYEQYF
TRBV27	NA	TRBJ1-5	few	TGTGCCTCCGCAGTGGCAGACAATCAGCCCCAGCATTTT	CASAVADNQPQHF
TRBV27	NA	TRBJ2-3	NA	TGTGCCAGCAGTCCCCGGAGTCCGGTGAGGGATACGCAGTATTTT	CASSPRSPVRDTQYF